The 25 T cell receptor beta chains given below trace back to one sample, sequenced in a study of cytomegalovirus exposure and HLA in healthy donors. Primers for the PCR totalled 60 Vbeta and 13 Jbeta. Some clones are missing from TCRdb's copy, which holds only in-frame ones; the method was immunoSEQ multiplex PCR. Of roughly 170,000 clones in the sample, approximately 80% are singletons; the top ten hold around 1.2%. Source material: PBMCs. The receptors originated from a girl aged 2-10 years in good health and CMV-seropositive.

This clone was counted between two and nine times. Other DNA sequences in the same sample also yield this CDR3. The chain uses TRBV2 and TRBJ1-5; 8 bases are shared with TRBD1. The CDR3 has 14 amino acids. The trim removed 2 bases at V and 4 bases at J, leaving 1 base unmatched. Germline-derived CDR1 and CDR2 are SNHLY and FYNNEI. The CDR3 is CASSETGGNQPQHF. In DNA form, the CDR3 reads TGTGCCAGCAGTGAAACAGGGGGGAATCAGCCCCAGCATTTT.

As for this clone: A read error may produce the germline difference seen at one junction end. V usage is TRBV9 and J usage is TRBJ2-3; 9 nucleotides agree with TRBD2. The CDR3 extends over 17 amino acids. CDR1 and CDR2 from the germline V gene are SGDLS and YYNGEE. The CDR3 bases are TGTGCCAGCAGCGTAGAGACTAGCGGTGCGGCCACAGATACGCGGTATTTT. Protein: CASSVETSGAATDTRYF.

The chain uses TRBV25-1 and TRBJ1-1, with 7 bases matching TRBD1. V shed 7 bases, J shed 9 bases, and the junction held 8 bases outside the gene matches. This CDR3 contains 12 residues. Germline lookup yields CDR1 MGHDK and CDR2 SYGVNS. The CDR3 region is CASNQGQAKAFF. The CDR3, as DNA: TGTGCCAGCAACCAAGGACAGGCGAAAGCTTTCTTT.

The chain carries TRBV21-1 and TRBJ1-5; no DNA check was done on the table's D call, TRBD1. TRBV21-1 is a known pseudogene. The CDR3 has 17 amino acids. The chain's CDR3 is CASSKDGPTGRDQPQHF. CDR3 DNA: TGTGCCAGCAGCAAAGATGGGCCGACAGGGAGAGATCAGCCCCAGCATTTT.

The rearrangement joins TRBV6-4 to TRBJ2-2, with D tentatively TRBD1 (7 bases). This CDR3 has 16 amino acids. Germline V gene sequence: CDR1 MRHNA, CDR2 SNTAGT. V was shortened by 4 bases and J by 5 bases, with 17 bases between the two germline ends. The DNA for the CDR3 is TGTGCCAGCAGTGCCTATTTACAGGGGAGGACCGGGGAGCTGTTTTTT. Its protein is CASSAYLQGRTGELFF.

The gene calls are TRBV6-6 and TRBJ2-7; 12 nucleotides agree with TRBD2. CDR3 size: 15 residues. The V gene end was trimmed by 6 bases and the J gene end by 5 bases; junction bases not matched to a gene: 8. The germline V gene encodes CDR1 MNHNY and CDR2 SVGAGI (reference sequence). DNA of the CDR3: TGTGCCAGCAGCAGACTAGCGGGAGTTCTGAACGAGCAGTACTTC. This sequence encodes CASSRLAGVLNEQYF.

The rearrangement uses TRBV11-3 and TRBJ2-7; D is ambiguous. This CDR3 has 13 amino acids. Germline V CDR1 and CDR2: SGHNT, YENEEA. V was shortened by 3 bases and J by 6 bases, with 12 bases between the two germline ends. The CDR3 region has the DNA TGTGCCAGCAGCTTGACACGAGCAGGCGAGCAGTACTTC. This gives the protein CASSLTRAGEQYF.

V gene TRBV28 combines with J gene TRBJ1-2, with 9 positions matching TRBD1. The CDR3 extends over 14 amino acids. V dropped 5 bases and J dropped 6; count of bases not matched to a gene: 7. From germline, CDR1 is MDHEN and CDR2 SYDVKM. CDR3 DNA sequence: TGTGCCAGCAGTACCGGGACAGGGTATGATGGCTACACCTTC. It encodes CASSTGTGYDGYTF.

This clone has more than one count but fewer than ten. The V call is TRBV5-1, the J call TRBJ2-7, with D maybe TRBD1 (6 bases). CDR3 size: 14 residues. CDR1 and CDR2 from the germline V gene are SGHRS and YFSETQ. V was pared by 9 bases and J by 3 bases, with 19 bases between. CDR3 region: CANCRDTSLYEQYF. CDR3 DNA: TGCGCCAACTGCCGGGACACCTCGCTCTACGAGCAGTACTTC. The full variable domain, with the rest looked up from reference TRBV5-1 and TRBJ2-7, is KAGVTQTPRYLIKTRGQQVTLSCSPISGHRSVSWYQQTPGQGLQFLFEYFSETQRNKGNFPGRFSGRQFSNSRSEMNVSTLELGDSALYLCANCRDTSLYEQYFGPGTRLTVT.

CDR3 in amino acids: CASSPLGTARTEAFF. The CDR3 DNA reads TGTGCCAGCAGTCCCCTAGGGACAGCGAGGACTGAAGCTTTCTTT. This sequence joins TRBV2 and TRBJ1-1; 7 bases are a match to TRBD1. Looked up from germline, CDR1 is SNHLY and CDR2 is FYNNEI. The V segment lost 5 bases and the J segment 5 bases; nucleotides outside the gene matches: 11. The CDR3 spans 15 residues. Filled out from reference TRBV2 and TRBJ1-1, the complete variable domain reads EPEVTQTPSHQVTQMGQEVILRCVPISNHLYFYWYRQILGQKVEFLVSFYNNEISEKSEIFDDQFSVERPDGSNFTLKIRSTKLEDSAMYFCASSPLGTARTEAFFGQGTRLTVV.

CDR3 DNA: TGTGCCTGGAGTCCGACACCGAATACGCAGTATTTT. As protein: CAWSPTPNTQYF. The chain has TRBV30 and TRBJ2-3, with D hard to call. From germline, CDR1 is GTSNPN and CDR2 SVGIG (reference sequence). Trimming pared 2 bases from V and 7 bases from J, leaving 10 bases between. The CDR3 runs to 12 residues.

The rearrangement links TRBV7-3 to TRBJ2-3; unclear D gene. The germline V gene has CDR1 SGHTA and CDR2 FQGTGA. Trimming pared 1 base from V and 2 bases from J, leaving 10 bases between. This CDR3 has 15 amino acids. CDR3 in DNA: TGTGCCAGCAGCTTAATCGGGTCCTTCACAGATACGCAGTATTTT. Protein sequence: CASSLIGSFTDTQYF.

This chain links TRBV5-6 with TRBJ2-3, with D possibly TRBD2 on 7 matching bases. There are 14 residues in the CDR3. Germline CDR1 and CDR2: SGHDT and YYEEEE. With 0 bases removed from V and 4 bases from J, the gap between germline ends came to 9 bases. Here the CDR3 DNA reads TGTGCCAGCAGCTTGGCGGGGGGCCCAGATACGCAGTATTTT. This translates into CASSLAGGPDTQYF.

This clone was recorded a few times. The chain joins TRBV19 to TRBJ2-2, with 9 bases fitting TRBD2. Germline loops: CDR1 LNHDA, CDR2 SQIVND (reference sequence). The CDR3 extends over 14 amino acids. J gave up 5 bases and V 9 bases, and 7 bases lay outside the gene matches. CDR3 region: CASEAGGGTGELFF. CDR3 coding DNA: TGTGCCAGCGAAGCGGGAGGCGGTACCGGGGAGCTGTTTTTT.

The chain combines TRBV6-5 with TRBJ1-4, with D possibly matching TRBD1 (6 bases). Germline V gene lookup returns CDR1 MNHEY and CDR2 SVGAGI. This CDR3 region has 14 residues. V was shortened by 7 bases and J by 5 bases, with 14 bases between the two germline ends. Here the CDR3 reads CASKPGQINEKLFF. CDR3 sequence (DNA): TGTGCCAGCAAACCCGGACAGATAAATGAAAAACTGTTTTTT.

The rearrangement links TRBV7-3 to TRBJ2-3; D call uncertain. V lost 3 bases to trimming and J lost 8 bases, with 9 bases between them. The CDR3 runs to 12 residues. The germline gives CDR1 SGHTA, CDR2 FQGTGA. In DNA, the CDR3 is TGTGCCAGCAGCTTCTACTCGGGTACGCAGTATTTT. Encoded protein: CASSFYSGTQYF. Based on the CDR3 plus reference TRBV7-3 and TRBJ2-3, the full variable domain is GAGVSQTPSNKVTEKGKYVELRCDPISGHTALYWYRQSLGQGPEFLIYFQGTGAADDSGLPNDRFFAVRPEGSVSTLKIQRTERGDSAVYLCASSFYSGTQYFGPGTRLTVL.

V and J are TRBV5-1 and TRBJ1-1; weak D call: TRBD1 (5 bases). V gave up 4 bases and J gave up 1 base, with 20 bases separating them. From germline, CDR1 is SGHRS and CDR2 YFSETQ. The CDR3 has 17 residues. The CDR3, as DNA: TGCGCCAGCAGCCGGGGGTCAGGGACTGGAGGGAACACTGAAGCTTTCTTT. Its protein is CASSRGSGTGGNTEAFF.

The J gene is TRBJ2-2, the V gene TRBV6-1; no firm D call. The ends were cut back, 6 bases at V and 11 bases at J, with 10 bases in the middle. This CDR3 has 11 amino acids. CDR1 MNHNS and CDR2 SASEGT come from the germline V gene. The CDR3 nucleotides read TGTGCCAGCAGCCCCCCTAAAGAGCTGTTTTTT. Translating it yields CASSPPKELFF.

The V gene is TRBV27, the J gene TRBJ2-6; D is perhaps TRBD1 (5 bases). The CDR3 is made up of 15 amino acids. Germline CDR1 is MNHEY and CDR2 is SMNVEV (reference sequence). Trimming pared 5 bases from V and 0 bases from J, leaving 8 bases between. As DNA, the CDR3 is TGTGCCAGCAGTACCCAGGGCTCTGGGGCCAACGTCCTGACTTTC. Translation gives CASSTQGSGANVLTF.

This clone was picked up a small number of times. The rearrangement uses TRBV28 and TRBJ2-7, with 9 bases aligning to TRBD1. V trimming: 6 bases; J trimming: 4 bases; junction bases outside the gene matches: 10. This CDR3 has 15 amino acids. Germline CDR1 reads MDHEN; CDR2 reads SYDVKM. The CDR3 DNA is TGTGCCAGCAGGATACCCGGGACAGGGAATTACGAGCAGTACTTC. This sequence encodes CASRIPGTGNYEQYF.

CDR3 residues: CASSLAGGTGGWYEQYF. CDR3 DNA sequence: TGTGCCAGCAGCTTAGCTGGGGGAACAGGGGGTTGGTACGAGCAGTACTTC. The chain has TRBV11-2 and TRBJ2-7, with TRBD1 matching 8 bases. Germline CDR1 SGHAT, CDR2 FQNNGV. This CDR3 spans 17 amino acids. The ends lost 1 base at V and 4 bases at J; junction bases unmatched: 12.

The rearrangement uses TRBV19 and TRBJ1-3; no definite D call. The CDR3 sequence is 14 residues long. V was shortened by 7 bases and J by 0 bases, with 10 bases between the two germline ends. Germline V gene data show CDR1 as LNHDA and CDR2 as SQIVND (reference sequence). The DNA of the CDR3 is TGTGCCAGTATCGACTCCCACTCTGGAAACACCATATATTTT. Residues: CASIDSHSGNTIYF. Drawing the rest from reference TRBV19 and TRBJ1-3, the complete variable domain is DGGITQSPKYLFRKEGQNVTLSCEQNLNHDAMYWYRQDPGQGLRLIYYSQIVNDFQKGDIAEGYSVSREKKESFPLTVTSAQKNPTAFYLCASIDSHSGNTIYFGEGSWLTVV.

The V and J genes are TRBV2 and TRBJ2-3; tentatively, D is TRBD2 (6 bases). Germline CDR1 SNHLY, CDR2 FYNNEI. With 4 bases removed from V and 0 bases from J, the gap between germline ends came to 23 bases. The length of the CDR3 is 19 residues. CDR3 in DNA: TGTGCCAGCAGTGGTGGGTTTTTTATGCGGGATCAAAGCACAGATACGCAGTATTTT. As protein: CASSGGFFMRDQSTDTQYF.

The rearrangement uses TRBV27 and TRBJ1-2; D is unclear. Germline V gives CDR1 MNHEY, CDR2 SMNVEV (reference sequence). This CDR3 contains 17 residues. The V end was cut by 5 bases, the J end by 6 bases, with 25 bases between. DNA for the CDR3: TGTGCCAGCAGTGGAGCGGAGGCCGGGATTCCCATGCATGGCTACACCTTC. Its protein is CASSGAEAGIPMHGYTF.

The chain joins TRBV29-1 to TRBJ1-3, with 7 bases fitting TRBD1. This CDR3 spans 14 amino acids. Trimming cost V 2 bases and J 4 bases; bases outside gene matches: 5. Germline CDR1 reads SQVTM; CDR2 reads ANQGSEA. The CDR3 DNA reads as TGCAGCGTTGAACGTCCGGGACAGGGAAACACCATATATTTT. This sequence encodes CSVERPGQGNTIYF.